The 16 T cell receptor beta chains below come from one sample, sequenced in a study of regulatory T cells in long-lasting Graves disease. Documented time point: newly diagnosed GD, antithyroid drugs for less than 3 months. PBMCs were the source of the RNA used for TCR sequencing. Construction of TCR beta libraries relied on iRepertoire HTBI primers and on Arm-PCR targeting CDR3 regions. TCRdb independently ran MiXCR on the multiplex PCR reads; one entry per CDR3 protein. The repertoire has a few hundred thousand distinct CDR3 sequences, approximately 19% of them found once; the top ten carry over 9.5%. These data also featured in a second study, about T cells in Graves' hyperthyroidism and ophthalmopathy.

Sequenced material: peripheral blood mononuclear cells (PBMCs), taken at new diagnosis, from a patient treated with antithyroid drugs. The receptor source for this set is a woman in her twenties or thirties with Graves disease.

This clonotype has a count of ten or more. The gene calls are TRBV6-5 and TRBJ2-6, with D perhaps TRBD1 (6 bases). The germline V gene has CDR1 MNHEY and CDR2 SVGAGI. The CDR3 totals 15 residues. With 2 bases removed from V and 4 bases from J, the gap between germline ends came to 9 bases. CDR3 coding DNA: TGTGCCAGCAGTTACACAGGGTTCGGGGCCAACGTCCTGACTTTC. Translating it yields CASSYTGFGANVLTF.

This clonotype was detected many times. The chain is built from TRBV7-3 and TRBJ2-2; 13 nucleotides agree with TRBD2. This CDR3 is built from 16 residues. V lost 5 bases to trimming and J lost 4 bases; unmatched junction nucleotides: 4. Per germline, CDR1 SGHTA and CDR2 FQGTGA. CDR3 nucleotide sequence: TGTGCCAGCAGCAAACTAGCGGGGGGGTTCACCGGGGAGCTGTTTTTT. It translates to CASSKLAGGFTGELFF.

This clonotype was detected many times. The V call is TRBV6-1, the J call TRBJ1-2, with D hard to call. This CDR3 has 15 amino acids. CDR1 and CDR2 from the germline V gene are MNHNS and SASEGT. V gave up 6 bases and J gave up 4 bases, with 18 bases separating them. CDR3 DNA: TGTGCCAGCAGCCCCCCTGCACCGGGGATCTATGGCTACACCTTC. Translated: CASSPPAPGIYGYTF.

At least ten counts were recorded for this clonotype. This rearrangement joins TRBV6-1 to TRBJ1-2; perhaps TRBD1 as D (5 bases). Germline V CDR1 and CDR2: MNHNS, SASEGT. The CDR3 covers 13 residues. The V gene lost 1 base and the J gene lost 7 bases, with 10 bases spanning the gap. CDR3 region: CASSEVAQGGYTF. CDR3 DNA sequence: TGTGCCAGCAGTGAAGTGGCCCAGGGTGGCTACACCTTC.

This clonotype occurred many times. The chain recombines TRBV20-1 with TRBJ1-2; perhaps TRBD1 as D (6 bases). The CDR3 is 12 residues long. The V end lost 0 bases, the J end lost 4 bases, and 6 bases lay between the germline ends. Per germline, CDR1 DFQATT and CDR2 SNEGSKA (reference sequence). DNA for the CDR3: TGCAGTGCTAGAGAACAGGGCTATGGCTACACCTTC. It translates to CSAREQGYGYTF.

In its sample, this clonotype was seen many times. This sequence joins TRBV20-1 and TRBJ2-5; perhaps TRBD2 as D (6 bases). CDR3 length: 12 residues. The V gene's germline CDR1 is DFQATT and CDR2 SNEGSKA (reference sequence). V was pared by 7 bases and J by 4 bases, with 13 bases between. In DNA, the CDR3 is TGCAGTGTTGAAGTTAGCGGAGAGACCCAGTACTTC. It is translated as CSVEVSGETQYF.

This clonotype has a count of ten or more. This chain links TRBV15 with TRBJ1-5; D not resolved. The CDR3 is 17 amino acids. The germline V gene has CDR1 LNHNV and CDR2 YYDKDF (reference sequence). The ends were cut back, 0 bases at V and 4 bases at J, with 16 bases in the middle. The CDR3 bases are TGTGCCACCAGCAGAGATAAGGCGGAGGGAGGAAATCAGCCCCAGCATTTT. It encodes CATSRDKAEGGNQPQHF.

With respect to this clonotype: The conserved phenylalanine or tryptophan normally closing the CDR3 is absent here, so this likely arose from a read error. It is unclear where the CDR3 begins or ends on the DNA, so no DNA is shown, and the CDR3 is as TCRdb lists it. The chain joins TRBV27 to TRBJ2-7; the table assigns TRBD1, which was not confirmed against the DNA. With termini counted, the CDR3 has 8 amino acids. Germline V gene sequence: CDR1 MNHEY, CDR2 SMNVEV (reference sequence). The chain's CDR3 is CASMNPGT.

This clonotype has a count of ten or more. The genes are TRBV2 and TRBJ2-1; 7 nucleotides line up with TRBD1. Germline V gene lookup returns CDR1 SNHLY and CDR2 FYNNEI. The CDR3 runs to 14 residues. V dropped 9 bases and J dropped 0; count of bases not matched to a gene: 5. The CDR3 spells CARGTASSYNEQFF. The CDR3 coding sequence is TGTGCCAGGGGGACAGCCAGCTCCTACAATGAGCAGTTCTTC.

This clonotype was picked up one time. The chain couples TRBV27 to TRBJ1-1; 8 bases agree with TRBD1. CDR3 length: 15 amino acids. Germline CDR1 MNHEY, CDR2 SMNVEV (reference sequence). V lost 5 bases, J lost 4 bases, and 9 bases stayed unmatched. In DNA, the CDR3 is TGTGCCAGCAGTGCGGGGACAGGTGTAGGCACTGAAGCTTTCTTT. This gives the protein CASSAGTGVGTEAFF.

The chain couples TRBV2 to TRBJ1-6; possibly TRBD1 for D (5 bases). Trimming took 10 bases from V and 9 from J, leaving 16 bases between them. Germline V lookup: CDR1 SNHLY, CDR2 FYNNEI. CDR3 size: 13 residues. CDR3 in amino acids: CATNRDLGSPLHF. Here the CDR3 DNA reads TGTGCCACAAACCGGGACTTGGGTTCACCCCTCCACTTT.

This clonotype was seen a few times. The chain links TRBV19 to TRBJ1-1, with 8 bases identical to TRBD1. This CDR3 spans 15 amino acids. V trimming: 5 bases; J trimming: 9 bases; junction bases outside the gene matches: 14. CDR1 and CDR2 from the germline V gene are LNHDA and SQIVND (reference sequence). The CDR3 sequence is CASSSTPGTGRKAFF. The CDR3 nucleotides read TGTGCCAGTAGTTCAACCCCCGGGACAGGACGTAAAGCTTTCTTT.

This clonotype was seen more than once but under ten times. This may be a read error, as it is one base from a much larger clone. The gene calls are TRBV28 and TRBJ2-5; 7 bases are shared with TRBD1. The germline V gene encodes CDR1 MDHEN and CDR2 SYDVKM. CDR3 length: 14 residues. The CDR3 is CTSTRQGVPETQYF. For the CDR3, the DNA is TGTACCAGCACCCGACAGGGAGTCCCAGAGACCCAGTACTTC.

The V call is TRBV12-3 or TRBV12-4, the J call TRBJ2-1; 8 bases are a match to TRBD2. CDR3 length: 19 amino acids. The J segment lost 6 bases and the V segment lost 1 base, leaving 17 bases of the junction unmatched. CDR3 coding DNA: TGTGCCAGCAGTTTAGTAGTTGGGCTAGCGGGCCCCCGAGGCAATGAGCAGTTCTTC. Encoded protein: CASSLVVGLAGPRGNEQFF.

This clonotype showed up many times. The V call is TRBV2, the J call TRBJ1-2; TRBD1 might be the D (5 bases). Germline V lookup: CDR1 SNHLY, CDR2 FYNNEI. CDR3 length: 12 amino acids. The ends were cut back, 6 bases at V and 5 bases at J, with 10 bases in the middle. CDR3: CASRDEGYGYTF. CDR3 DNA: TGTGCCAGCAGGGACGAGGGGTATGGCTACACCTTC. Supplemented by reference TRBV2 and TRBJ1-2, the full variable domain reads EPEVTQTPSHQVTQMGQEVILRCVPISNHLYFYWYRQILGQKVEFLVSFYNNEISEKSEIFDDQFSVERPDGSNFTLKIRSTKLEDSAMYFCASRDEGYGYTFGSGTRLTVV.

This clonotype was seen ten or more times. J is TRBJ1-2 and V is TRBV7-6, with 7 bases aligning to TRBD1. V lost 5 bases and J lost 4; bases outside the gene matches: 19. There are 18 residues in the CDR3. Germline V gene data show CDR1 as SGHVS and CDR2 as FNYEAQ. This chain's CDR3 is CASSLLGGQFYGGYGYTF. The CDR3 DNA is TGTGCCAGCAGCCTGCTCGGGGGACAGTTCTACGGTGGCTATGGCTACACCTTC.